The rows below give T cell receptor beta chains drawn from one sample of a study of tumor-infiltrating lymphocytes in primary liver carcinoma. TCRdb re-analysed the multiplex PCR reads in MiXCR, keeping a single row per CDR3 protein. The top ten hold approximately 9% of the sample, which has 300,000 to 400,000 distinct CDR3 sequences, around three fifths seen once. Sequenced sample: peripheral blood. The source is a man aged 40-50 years with primary liver carcinoma and hepatitis B virus infection. Both conserved end residues are part of each CDR3. A D gene is named only where the DNA matches it firmly. The size entry is marked missing in some rows and otherwise reads once, few, many or a size class.

v_gene,j_gene,d_gene,abundance,CDR3nt,CDR3aa
TRBV6-2/TRBV6-3,TRBJ2-1,-,-,TGTGCCAGCAGTACGGCGGGTCGCAGGGGAGCCTACAATGAGCAGTTCTTC,CASSTAGRRGAYNEQFF
TRBV4-2,TRBJ1-5,-,-,TGTGTCAGCAGCCAAGATCCCGGGGGGCCCCAGCATTTT,CVSSQDPGGPQHF
TRBV6-2/TRBV6-3,TRBJ2-1,TRBD2,many,TGTGCCAGCAATCCCCCCGGGACTATGTACAATGAGCAGTTCTTC,CASNPPGTMYNEQFF
TRBV6-2/TRBV6-3,TRBJ2-1,TRBD2,many,TGTGCCAGCAGTCACGCTAGCGGGAGGGCAAGCGGTGAGCAGTTCTTC,CASSHASGRASGEQFF
TRBV30,TRBJ1-4,-,-,TGTGCCTGGAGTGGAGGAAGGGACTCCTGGATCCCCCCCTATAAAAGACTGTTTTTT,CAWSGGRDSWIPPYKRLFF
TRBV6-1,TRBJ2-4,-,-,TGTGCCAGCAGTCCCATAGGGCAGGGCTCAGCCAAAAACAGTCAGTACTTC,CASSPIGQGSAKNSQYF
TRBV28,TRBJ2-7,-,few,TGTGCCAGCAGTAGACCAGGCGACAGCTTGTACGAGCAGTACTTC,CASSRPGDSLYEQYF
TRBV5-1,TRBJ2-7,-,-,TGCGCCAGCAGCGCGGACGGGGAAACGCAGTACTTC,CASSADGETQYF
TRBV28,TRBJ2-1,TRBD2,few,TGTGCCAGCACCTCTAGCGGGAGGGGGGGCCATGAGCAGTTCTTC,CASTSSGRGGHEQFF
TRBV11-3,TRBJ2-1,-,few,TGTGCCAGCAGCTTAGCCGGGGTAGGGTACAATGAGCAGTTCTTC,CASSLAGVGYNEQFF
TRBV4-3,TRBJ2-3,-,-,TGCGCCAGCAGCCAAGGTACCACTAGTGGGAAGCTCACAGATACGCAGTATTTT,CASSQGTTSGKLTDTQYF
TRBV29-1,TRBJ2-7,TRBD1,-,TGCAGCGTTGCTGGGACAGCCGAGCAGTACTTC,CSVAGTAEQYF
TRBV4-2,TRBJ2-1,-,-,TGTGCCAGCAGCCAAGATAACGCGAATAGCGGCTACAATGAGCAGTTCTTC,CASSQDNANSGYNEQFF
TRBV11-1,TRBJ2-6,TRBD1,-,TGTGCCAGTAGCCGACAGGGTGTTGGGGCCGACATCCTGACTTTC,CASSRQGVGADILTF
TRBV4-1,TRBJ2-6,-,-,TGCGCCAACAGTCAAGAACGGCTCCCCTCTGGGGCCAACGTCCTGACTTTC,CANSQERLPSGANVLTF
TRBV7-8,TRBJ2-7,-,many,TGTGCCAGCAGCCCACTAGCCCAGGGCTACGAGCAGTACTTC,CASSPLAQGYEQYF
TRBV4-1,TRBJ2-4,-,many,TGCGCCAGCAGCCAAGTGACGTTAGCCAAAAACATTCAGTACTTC,CASSQVTLAKNIQYF
TRBV11-3,TRBJ2-2,TRBD1,-,TGTGTCAACAGCTTAGAAGCTGGGACAGGGCACACCGGGGAGCTGTTTTTT,CVNSLEAGTGHTGELFF
TRBV5-5,TRBJ2-3,-,-,TGTACCAGCAACTATGGGGAGCCCGATACGCAGTATTTT,CTSNYGEPDTQYF
TRBV12-3/TRBV12-4,TRBJ2-3,-,-,TGTGCCAGCAATTTAGGGAAAAGGGGCACTGGTACGCAGTATTTT,CASNLGKRGTGTQYF
TRBV29-1,TRBJ2-1,-,many,TGCAGCGTTGATGAAGGAGGTATCAATGAGCAGTTCTTC,CSVDEGGINEQFF
TRBV10-2,TRBJ2-5,TRBD1,-,TGCGCCAGCACTGACAGGGGGACAATCCAGACCCAGTACTTC,CASTDRGTIQTQYF
TRBV6-1,TRBJ2-3,-,-,TGTGCCAGCAGTGAGTTCCCGGGACACACACATCAAGTTAGCACAGATACGCAGTATTTT,CASSEFPGHTHQVSTDTQYF
TRBV5-4,TRBJ2-5,-,-,TGTGCCAGCAGCATGGGCATCCAAGAGACCCAGTACTTC,CASSMGIQETQYF
TRBV11-1,TRBJ2-7,TRBD1,-,TGTGCCAGTAGCTTAGGACAGGGCCTCGAGCAGTACTTC,CASSLGQGLEQYF
TRBV20-1,TRBJ2-5,TRBD2,-,TGCAGTGCGCTACTAGCGGGAGGGTACCAAGAGACCCAGTACTTC,CSALLAGGYQETQYF